A selection of T cell receptor beta chains follows, all from one sample in a study of T-cell memory formation after mild COVID-19. MiXCR was run by TCRdb on the 5' RACE reads, yielding one entry per CDR3 protein. This sample has fewer than 400,000 distinct CDR3 sequences, with approximately 15% found just once. Material for sequencing was PBMCs or a T cell subset sorted from them (not recorded which). Every receptor here comes from a man between 18 and 35 years old who had mild COVID-19 (a few samples of this study predate the infection). Cell type and time point are not known. Both conserved end residues are part of each CDR3. D genes are given only for firm matches. Clone size is stated in some rows and not others, as once, few, many or a class when expanded.

TRBD1	TRBV7-9	TRBJ2-3	NA	CASSSRTGEKDTQYF	TGTGCCAGCAGCTCCAGAACAGGGGAAAAAGATACGCAGTATTTT
NA	TRBV7-2	TRBJ2-5	few	CASSLVPGGGAETQYF	TGTGCCAGCAGCTTAGTGCCGGGGGGCGGGGCGGAGACCCAGTACTTC
TRBD2	TRBV7-2	TRBJ2-1	NA	CASSSTAGGGAMFF	TGTGCCAGCAGCTCGACTGCGGGAGGGGGGGCGATGTTCTTC
TRBD1	TRBV5-1	TRBJ2-7	NA	CASSARQGEAYEQYF	TGCGCCAGCAGCGCCCGACAGGGGGAGGCCTACGAGCAGTACTTC
NA	TRBV5-4	TRBJ1-5	few	CASSSDGLTQHF	TGTGCCAGCAGTTCGGACGGACTGACCCAGCATTTT
NA	TRBV27	TRBJ1-2	few	CASSTRGGAYGYTF	TGTGCCAGCAGTACCCGGGGGGGTGCCTATGGCTACACCTTC
NA	TRBV9	TRBJ2-5	NA	CASSPSFGYQETQYF	TGTGCCAGCAGCCCCTCCTTTGGGTACCAAGAGACCCAGTACTTC
NA	TRBV5-1	TRBJ2-1	many	CASSLRGLEQFF	TGCGCCAGCAGCTTACGGGGCCTTGAGCAGTTCTTC
NA	TRBV20-1	TRBJ1-6	NA	CSARGVGGDSPLHF	TGCAGTGCCAGAGGGGTCGGCGGGGATTCACCCCTCCACTTT
NA	TRBV5-1	TRBJ2-1	few	CASSPQTRYYNEQFF	TGCGCCAGCAGCCCCCAGACTAGGTACTACAATGAGCAGTTCTTC
NA	TRBV20-1	TRBJ1-5	many	CSAPSVASQPQHF	TGCAGTGCTCCTAGCGTAGCGAGTCAGCCCCAGCATTTT